One and the same sample provided the 23 T cell receptor beta chains below, sequenced in a study of T cells after posttransplantation cyclophosphamide. A marrow graft followed busulfan-fludarabine conditioning, with cyclophosphamide on days +3 and +4. The method was immunoSEQ multiplex PCR; TCRdb's version includes in-frame clones alone and lacks a portion of them. The sample includes approximately 7,000 clones, 81% seen only once; the top ten take 20%. The sequencing here drew on PBMCs, taken after allogeneic stem cell transplant with posttransplant cyclophosphamide. The receptors were sampled from a female patient aged 50-59 years who received an allogeneic stem cell transplant from a related donor, was CMV-positive, and had no GVHD. Some T cells here may be from the graft donor.

A note on this clone: This probably arose from a read error, given a far larger clone one base away. V usage is TRBV2 and J usage is TRBJ2-1; perhaps TRBD1 as D (5 bases). This CDR3 has 12 amino acids. Germline loops: CDR1 SNHLY, CDR2 FYNNEI. Trimming shortened V by 8 bases and J by 9 bases, and 14 bases separated the two germline ends. The CDR3 here is CASASLRGEQFF. In DNA, the CDR3 is TGTGCCAGCGCCAGCCTTAGGGGTGAGCAGTTCTTC.

The V gene is TRBV19, the J gene TRBJ2-1; 12 bases fit TRBD2. Germline V CDR1 and CDR2: LNHDA, SQIVND (reference sequence). CDR3 length equals 16 residues. With 3 bases clipped from V and 6 bases from J, the junction kept 6 bases outside the gene matches. The CDR3 region is CASSIWTSGKANEQFF. CDR3 nucleotides: TGTGCCAGTAGTATCTGGACTAGCGGGAAGGCCAATGAGCAGTTCTTC.

This chain uses TRBV10-3 with TRBJ1-2; TRBD1 is a possible D gene (6 bases). The V and J ends lost 8 bases and 5 bases respectively, with 18 bases between them. Germline lookup yields CDR1 ENHRY and CDR2 SYGVKD. This CDR3 is 14 amino acids long. The CDR3 sequence is CAISLDGTQYGYTF. CDR3 bases: TGTGCCATCTCTCTTGACGGGACACAGTATGGCTACACCTTC.

This clone was counted only a few times. The V call is TRBV7-9, the J call TRBJ2-7; D call uncertain. The CDR3 is made up of 15 amino acids. V was clipped by 1 base and J by 5 bases, with 15 bases between them. Looked up from germline, CDR1 is SEHNR and CDR2 is FQNEAQ (reference sequence). CDR3 region: CASSLVGSGVDEQYF. As DNA, the CDR3 is TGTGCCAGCAGCTTAGTTGGGTCAGGCGTCGACGAGCAGTACTTC.

The chain uses TRBV7-2 and TRBJ2-7; 8 nucleotides match TRBD2. Losses at the gene ends were 1 base for V and 3 bases for J; bases not matched to a gene: 5. This CDR3 comprises 15 residues. Germline CDR1 and CDR2: SGHTA and FQGNSA. CDR3 amino acids: CASSLVQRGYYEQYF. For the CDR3, the DNA is TGTGCCAGCAGCTTAGTTCAGCGGGGGTACTACGAGCAGTACTTC.

The chain has TRBV10-1 and TRBJ1-1, with a tentative D call TRBD1 (6 bases). The length of the CDR3 is 13 residues. Germline V gene lookup returns CDR1 WNHNN and CDR2 SYGVQD (reference sequence). Trimming cost V 2 bases and J 5 bases, with 9 bases left between them. The CDR3 region is CASSETGQTEAFF. CDR3 bases: TGCGCCAGCAGTGAGACCGGACAGACTGAAGCTTTCTTT.

This chain connects TRBV7-8 to TRBJ2-7; possibly TRBD2 for D (6 bases). V lost 7 bases, J lost 3 bases, and 19 bases lay in between. Germline values: CDR1 SGHVS, CDR2 FQNEAQ. The CDR3 totals 15 residues. The CDR3 sequence: CASTTRGGAFYEQYF. CDR3 nucleotide sequence: TGTGCCAGCACGACCCGTGGCGGGGCCTTCTACGAGCAGTACTTC.

The genes are TRBV6-5 and TRBJ2-1; TRBD2 agrees at 11 bases. The germline V gene encodes CDR1 MNHEY and CDR2 SVGAGI. This CDR3 region has 15 residues. With V trimmed by 5 bases and J by 8 bases, 8 bases remained unmatched. The CDR3 is CASSGVAGGSDEQFF. In DNA, the CDR3 is TGTGCCAGCAGTGGGGTAGCGGGGGGGAGCGATGAGCAGTTCTTC.

The chain joins TRBV6-5 to TRBJ2-1; the match to TRBD2 covers 9 bases. V lost 2 bases and J lost 6; bases outside the gene matches: 8. Germline CDR1 MNHEY, CDR2 SVGAGI. This CDR3 region has 16 residues. The CDR3 reads CASSYGREGRLNEQFF. The CDR3, as DNA: TGTGCCAGCAGTTACGGGCGGGAGGGCCGGCTCAATGAGCAGTTCTTC.

Of note for this clone: Other DNA sequences in this specimen translate into the identical CDR3. The chain carries TRBV21-1 and TRBJ1-1; the D call in the table, TRBD1, was not verified against the DNA. TRBV21-1 is marked as a pseudogene. The length of the CDR3 is 17 residues. The CDR3 DNA reads as TGTGCCAGCAGCAAAGACCGCGAACCGCAGGGTGACACTGAAGCTTTCTTT. Translation gives CASSKDREPQGDTEAFF.

The CDR3 DNA reads as TGTGCCTGGAGTGTGGCAGGGGGGTATGGCTACACCTTC. Protein sequence: CAWSVAGGYGYTF. The chain uses TRBV30 and TRBJ1-2, with 7 bases identical to TRBD1. CDR1 is GTSNPN and CDR2 is SVGIG in the germline V gene (reference sequence). The V and J ends lost 0 bases and 5 bases, in that order; junction bases with no gene match: 3. The CDR3 length is 13 residues. Full variable domain (rest looked up from reference TRBV30 and TRBJ1-2): SQTIHQWPATLVQPVGSPLSLECTVEGTSNPNLYWYRQAAGRGLQLLFYSVGIGQISSEVPQNLSASRPQDRQFILSSKKLLLSDSGFYLCAWSVAGGYGYTFGSGTRLTVV.

This clone was seen just once. The gene calls are TRBV28 and TRBJ2-7; 10 bases are a match to TRBD1. The CDR3 consists of 12 residues. Germline V CDR1 and CDR2: MDHEN, SYDVKM. J lost 6 bases, V lost 8 bases, and 4 bases had no gene match. CDR3 residues: CASGTGVSEQYF. The CDR3 region has the DNA TGTGCCAGCGGGACAGGGGTCAGCGAGCAGTACTTC.

The V gene is TRBV6-1, the J gene TRBJ1-2, with 10 bases identical to TRBD1. With 6 bases clipped from V and 3 bases from J, the junction kept 7 bases outside the gene matches. The CDR3 length is 15 residues. Germline V gene sequence: CDR1 MNHNS, CDR2 SASEGT. The CDR3 spells CASRTGTGVDYGYTF. The CDR3 coding sequence is TGTGCCAGCAGAACCGGGACAGGGGTAGACTATGGCTACACCTTC.

Only one count was recorded for this clone. The chain employs TRBV19 and TRBJ1-3; a possible D gene is TRBD1 (6 bases). Trimming cost V 4 bases and J 3 bases, with 13 bases left between them. Germline values: CDR1 LNHDA, CDR2 SQIVND (reference sequence). The CDR3 contains 15 residues. The CDR3 loop reads CASSRQGIGGNTIYF. The CDR3 DNA is TGTGCCAGTAGTAGGCAGGGGATTGGTGGAAACACCATATATTTT.

The V gene is TRBV19, the J gene TRBJ2-7; D remains unclear. Germline values: CDR1 LNHDA, CDR2 SQIVND (reference sequence). Trimming took off 6 bases at V and 5 bases at J, with 20 bases between the two ends. There are 15 residues in the CDR3. CDR3 DNA: TGTGCCAGTAGCATCCAAGGCGGTTCTTACCACGAGCAGTACTTC. This codes for CASSIQGGSYHEQYF.

Of note for this clone: Other DNA sequences from this sample encode an identical CDR3 as well. The chain has TRBV6-1 and TRBJ1-6, with D unresolved. The length of the CDR3 is 15 residues. V lost 7 bases and J 7 bases, leaving 17 bases between the germline ends. The germline CDR1 and CDR2 sequences are MNHNS and SASEGT. This CDR3 reads CASTGRPTTNSPLHF. The CDR3 DNA reads TGTGCCAGCACGGGTCGGCCCACCACAAATTCACCCCTCCACTTT.

This clone was seen just once. The rearrangement links TRBV15 to TRBJ2-1; the match to TRBD2 covers 15 bases. Germline V CDR1 and CDR2: LNHNV, YYDKDF (reference sequence). The CDR3 totals 17 residues. V gave up 5 bases and J gave up 9 bases; unmatched junction bases: 11. CDR3 sequence: CATSGTGTSGRYGEQFF. The CDR3 nucleotides read TGTGCCACCAGCGGGACCGGGACTAGCGGGAGGTATGGTGAGCAGTTCTTC.

CDR3 region: CASSQAGTGANYGYTF. The CDR3 DNA follows: TGTGCCAGCAGCCAAGCCGGGACAGGGGCCAACTATGGCTACACCTTC. The gene calls are TRBV4-2 and TRBJ1-2, with 10 bases fitting TRBD1. The germline V gene encodes CDR1 LGHNA and CDR2 YNFKEQ. The CDR3 has 16 amino acids. V was clipped by 1 base and J by 2 bases; unmatched bases: 4.

This chain links TRBV5-6 with TRBJ1-1; D unclear. Germline values: CDR1 SGHDT, CDR2 YYEEEE. The CDR3 runs to 15 residues. The ends were cut back, 4 bases at V and 0 bases at J, with 13 bases in the middle. The chain's CDR3 is CASSLMGGVNTEAFF. CDR3 DNA: TGTGCCAGCAGCCTAATGGGCGGGGTGAACACTGAAGCTTTCTTT.

The chain couples TRBV19 to TRBJ2-3; 12 bases are a match to TRBD2. The ends lost 4 bases at V and 4 bases at J; junction bases unmatched: 6. CDR1 LNHDA and CDR2 SQIVND come from the germline V gene (reference sequence). The CDR3 loop spans 16 amino acids. In nucleotides, the CDR3 is TGTGCCAGTAGTACAACCTCTAGCGGGGGGGCAGATACGCAGTATTTT. This encodes CASSTTSSGGADTQYF.

This clone came up a few times. This chain connects TRBV28 to TRBJ1-1, with D perhaps matching TRBD1 (6 bases). CDR1 and CDR2 from the germline V gene are MDHEN and SYDVKM. CDR3 length: 16 amino acids. Trimming pared 6 bases from V and 3 bases from J, leaving 20 bases between. The CDR3 nucleotides are TGTGCCAGCAGGAGTGGGGGGGGCGCGGTGGACACTGAAGCTTTCTTT. Its protein product is CASRSGGGAVDTEAFF.

The chain is built from TRBV18 and TRBJ2-3, with 7 positions matching TRBD1. The CDR3 runs 18 residues. In germline, CDR1 is KGHSH, CDR2 LQKENI. V dropped 1 base and J dropped 3; count of bases not matched to a gene: 13. In nucleotides, the CDR3 is TGTGCCAGCTCACCACTCCGCGACAGGGAAGCTGAAACAGATACGCAGTATTTT. Its protein is CASSPLRDREAETDTQYF.

The rearrangement uses TRBV6-6 and TRBJ1-1, with 7 bases identical to TRBD1. CDR3 size: 14 residues. Germline CDR1 reads MNHNY; CDR2 reads SVGAGI (reference sequence). V trimming: 2 bases; J trimming: 3 bases; junction bases outside the gene matches: 3. DNA for the CDR3: TGTGCCAGCAGTTACCGCGACAGGGACACTGAAGCTTTCTTT. This translates into CASSYRDRDTEAFF.